The 4 T cell receptor beta chains listed next were all sequenced from one sample in a study of blood T cell repertoires in COVID-19. Repertoires were generated with immunoSEQ multiplex PCR, while TCRdb's copy carries only in-frame clones and drops some. The table has 100,000 to 150,000 clones, approximately 90% seen once; the top ten hold more than 1.5%. Material for sequencing was peripheral blood. These TCRs come from a human donor in a cohort sampled during active COVID-19.

This chain links TRBV3-1 (or the pseudogene TRBV3-2) with TRBJ1-1, with D uncertain. This CDR3 is 16 amino acids long. V was cut by 0 bases and J by 0 bases, with 11 bases left in between. Looked up from germline, CDR1 is LGHDT and CDR2 is YNNKEL (reference sequence). DNA of the CDR3: TGTGCCAGCAGCCAAGAGTATTGGGCCCTGAACACTGAAGCTTTCTTT. It encodes CASSQEYWALNTEAFF.

V is TRBV19 and J is TRBJ2-2; maybe TRBD2 (6 bases). The CDR3 extends over 16 amino acids. V was cut by 5 bases and J by 8 bases, with 21 bases left in between. Germline assignment: CDR1 LNHDA and CDR2 SQIVND (reference sequence). DNA for the CDR3: TGTGCCAGTAGTTCGGGGACTTCCAGCGGCTTAGGGGAGCTGTTTTTT. Translation gives CASSSGTSSGLGELFF.

This chain connects TRBV3-1 (or the pseudogene TRBV3-2) to TRBJ2-3; unclear D gene. CDR1 is LGHDT and CDR2 is YNNKEL in the germline V gene (reference sequence). Trimming left V 1 base short and J 0 bases short, with 14 bases between. The CDR3 loop spans 17 amino acids. The CDR3 nucleotides are TGTGCCAGCAGCCAAGGGTTAACAGTAGATAGCACAGATACGCAGTATTTT. Its protein product is CASSQGLTVDSTDTQYF.

The chain carries TRBV18 and TRBJ2-5; 11 nucleotides match TRBD1. Germline V gene sequence: CDR1 KGHSH, CDR2 LQKENI. Germline trimming cut 9 bases from V and 1 base from J; bases unmatched to any gene: 4. The CDR3 runs 14 residues. In DNA form, the CDR3 reads TGTGCCAGTTCTGGACAGGGGGCCCAAGAGACCCAGTACTTC. It yields the protein CASSGQGAQETQYF.